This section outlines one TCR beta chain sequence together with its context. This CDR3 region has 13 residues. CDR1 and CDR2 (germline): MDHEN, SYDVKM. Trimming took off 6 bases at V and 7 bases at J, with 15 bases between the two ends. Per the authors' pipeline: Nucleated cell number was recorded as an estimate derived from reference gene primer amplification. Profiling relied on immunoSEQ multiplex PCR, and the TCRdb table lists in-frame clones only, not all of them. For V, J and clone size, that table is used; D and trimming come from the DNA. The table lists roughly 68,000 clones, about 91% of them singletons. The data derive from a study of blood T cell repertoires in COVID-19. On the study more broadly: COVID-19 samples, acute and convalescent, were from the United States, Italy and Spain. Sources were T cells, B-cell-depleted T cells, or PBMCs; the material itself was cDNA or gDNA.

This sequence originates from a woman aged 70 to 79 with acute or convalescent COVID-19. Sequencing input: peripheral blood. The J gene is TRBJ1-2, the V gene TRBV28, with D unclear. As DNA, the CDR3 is TGTGCCAGCAGCCTAGGTCGGGTCACTGGCTACACCTTC. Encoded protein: CASSLGRVTGYTF.